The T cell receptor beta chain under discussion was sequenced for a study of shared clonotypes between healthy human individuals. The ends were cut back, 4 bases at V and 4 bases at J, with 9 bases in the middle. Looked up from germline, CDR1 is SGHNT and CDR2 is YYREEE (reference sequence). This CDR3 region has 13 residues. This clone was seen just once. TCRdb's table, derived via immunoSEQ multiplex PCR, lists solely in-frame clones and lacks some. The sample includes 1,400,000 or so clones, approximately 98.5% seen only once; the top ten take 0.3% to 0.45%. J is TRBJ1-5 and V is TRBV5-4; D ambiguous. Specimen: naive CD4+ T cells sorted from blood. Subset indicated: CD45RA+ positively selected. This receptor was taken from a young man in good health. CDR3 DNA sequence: TGTGCCAGCAGCAAGGACGGAAATCAGCCCCAGCATTTT. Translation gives CASSKDGNQPQHF.